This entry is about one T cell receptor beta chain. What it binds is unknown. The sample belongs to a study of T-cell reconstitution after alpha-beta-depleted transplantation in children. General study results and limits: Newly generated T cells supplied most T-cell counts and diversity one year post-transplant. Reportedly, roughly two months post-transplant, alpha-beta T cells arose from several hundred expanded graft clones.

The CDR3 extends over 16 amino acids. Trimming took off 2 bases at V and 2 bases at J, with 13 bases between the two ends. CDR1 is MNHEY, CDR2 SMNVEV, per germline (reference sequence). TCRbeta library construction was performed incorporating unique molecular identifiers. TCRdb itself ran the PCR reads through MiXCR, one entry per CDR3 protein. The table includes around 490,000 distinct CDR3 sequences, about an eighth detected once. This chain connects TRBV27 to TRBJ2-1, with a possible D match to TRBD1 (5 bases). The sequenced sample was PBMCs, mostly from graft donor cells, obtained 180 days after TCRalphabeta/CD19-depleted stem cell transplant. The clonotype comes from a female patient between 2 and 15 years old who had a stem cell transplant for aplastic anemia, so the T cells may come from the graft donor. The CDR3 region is CASSLLGPRTYNEQFF. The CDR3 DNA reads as TGTGCCAGCAGTTTACTGGGGCCCAGAACCTACAATGAGCAGTTCTTC.